The T cell receptor (beta chain) described here comes from a study of T cell responses to AZD1222 COVID-19 vaccine. Study-wide results and limits: Within unmutated variant regions lay the reported targets of nearly half of spike-specific TCRs.

Regarding this clone: Antigen specificity is unknown.

V was trimmed by 4 bases and J by 11 bases, leaving 14 bases between them. From germline, CDR1 is MNHEY and CDR2 SVGAGI. The CDR3 has 13 amino acids. Clones were read by immunoSEQ multiplex PCR, and TCRdb kept only the in-frame ones, dropping some. The sample includes 75,000 to 90,000 clones, over 75% seen only once; the top ten take 12%. The sequence derives from an adult who received the AZD1222 COVID-19 vaccine. The sample in question was peripheral blood, obtained 28 days after the second AZD1222 dose. The chain has TRBV6-5 and TRBJ2-2, with D perhaps given as TRBD1 or TRBD2 (5 bases each). CDR3 bases: TGTGCCAGCAGTTTGACACCGGGGCTCGAGCTGTTTTTT. Protein: CASSLTPGLELFF.